Here is one T cell receptor (beta chain) with its context. Its specificity is unknown. CDR1 is MNHEY, CDR2 SVGEGT, per germline. This CDR3 spans 16 amino acids. The J segment lost 1 base and the V segment lost 2 bases, leaving 7 bases of the junction unmatched. Using immunoSEQ multiplex PCR, the repertoire was profiled, and TCRdb retains in-frame clones only, with some absent. The data contain some 160,000 clones, 88% of them singletons. The sample originates from a study of T cell responses to AZD1222 COVID-19 vaccine. Background on the study: It was second doses at about 4 or about 12 weeks that were pooled. Study conclusions and caveats: Regions left unmutated in variants are reportedly the target of nearly half of spike-specific TCRs.

The material was peripheral blood, obtained on day 0 of AZD1222 vaccination. This chain joins TRBV6-2 or TRBV6-3 and TRBJ2-5; TRBD2 matches at 7 bases. This TCR derives from an adult in good health. CDR3 amino acids: CASSYGRGTSQETQYF. The DNA for the CDR3 is TGTGCCAGCAGTTACGGGCGGGGGACGTCCCAAGAGACCCAGTACTTC.